This is a list of T cell receptor beta chains from one sample in a study of PD-1 and CTLA-4 blockade in melanoma. TCRdb's copy holds only in-frame clones and misses some; the assay was immunoSEQ multiplex PCR. The sample gives 25,000 to 30,000 clones, around 90% of which show up once; about 8.5% is in the top ten. Sequenced material: CD8+ T cells from peripheral blood, taken before anti-PD-1 treatment. These receptors originate from a human donor with melanoma. The CDR3 runs from the conserved cysteine through the conserved F or W. D genes are given only for firm matches. Clone size is given for some rows only: seen once, a few or many times, or a class if the clone is expanded.

J: TRBJ1-1; V: TRBV24-1; D: TRBD1; size: .; CDR3: CATSVASRGLGEAFF; DNA: TGTGCCACGTCGGTGGCGTCCAGGGGGCTGGGTGAAGCTTTCTTT
J: TRBJ2-6; V: TRBV27; D: .; size: .; CDR3: CASSLHPDPGANVLTF; DNA: TGTGCCAGCAGTCTACATCCGGACCCTGGGGCCAACGTCCTGACTTTC
J: TRBJ1-5; V: TRBV28; D: .; size: few; CDR3: CASSFEGFSNQPQHF; DNA: TGTGCCAGCAGTTTCGAGGGTTTTAGCAATCAGCCCCAGCATTTT
J: TRBJ2-3; V: TRBV3-1/TRBV3-2; D: .; size: .; CDR3: CASSQEVGGAGTDTQYF; DNA: TGTGCCAGCAGCCAAGAGGTCGGGGGAGCCGGCACAGATACGCAGTATTTT
J: TRBJ2-1; V: TRBV4-1; D: .; size: .; CDR3: CASSLSRETEEQFF; DNA: TGCGCCAGCAGCCTGAGTCGCGAAACAGAGGAGCAGTTCTTC
J: TRBJ2-2; V: TRBV30; D: .; size: .; CDR3: CAWNPTGELFF; DNA: TGTGCCTGGAACCCCACCGGGGAGCTGTTTTTT
J: TRBJ2-7; V: TRBV12-3/TRBV12-4; D: .; size: .; CDR3: CASSLDSYYEQYF; DNA: TGTGCCAGCAGTTTGGACAGCTACTACGAGCAGTACTTC
J: TRBJ2-7; V: TRBV10-3; D: TRBD1; size: .; CDR3: CAISDPDRGSYEQYF; DNA: TGTGCCATCAGTGACCCCGACAGGGGTAGCTACGAGCAGTACTTC
J: TRBJ2-1; V: TRBV10-2; D: .; size: .; CDR3: CASKFGSSYNEQFF; DNA: TGCGCCAGCAAGTTCGGGAGCAGCTACAATGAGCAGTTCTTC
J: TRBJ2-1; V: TRBV29-1; D: TRBD2; size: .; CDR3: CSVLGLADNEQFF; DNA: TGCAGCGTTCTCGGACTAGCGGACAATGAGCAGTTCTTC
J: TRBJ2-7; V: TRBV6-5; D: TRBD1; size: .; CDR3: CASRGDRGNYEQYF; DNA: TGTGCCAGCAGGGGGGACAGGGGAAACTACGAGCAGTACTTC
J: TRBJ1-2; V: TRBV11-2; D: .; size: .; CDR3: CASSQTQNSFYTF; DNA: TGTGCCAGCAGCCAGACCCAGAACAGCTTCTACACCTTC
J: TRBJ2-1; V: TRBV7-3; D: TRBD2; size: .; CDR3: CASSYGLAGTEQFF; DNA: TGTGCCAGCAGCTACGGACTAGCGGGGACTGAGCAGTTCTTC
J: TRBJ1-2; V: TRBV27; D: .; size: .; CDR3: CASSLGGGGLGYGYTF; DNA: TGTGCCAGCAGTTTAGGGGGGGGCGGTCTCGGTTATGGCTACACCTTC
J: TRBJ2-7; V: TRBV28; D: .; size: .; CDR3: CASMDGTYYEQYF; DNA: TGTGCCAGCATGGACGGGACTTACTACGAGCAGTACTTC
J: TRBJ2-2; V: TRBV24-1; D: .; size: .; CDR3: CATSDTSPGELFF; DNA: TGTGCCACCAGTGATACAAGTCCCGGGGAGCTGTTTTTT
J: TRBJ2-1; V: TRBV4-2; D: TRBD2; size: .; CDR3: CASSQDGTSGYNEQFF; DNA: TGTGCCAGCAGCCAAGATGGGACTAGCGGGTACAATGAGCAGTTCTTC
J: TRBJ2-3; V: TRBV11-2; D: .; size: .; CDR3: CASTEGPGVTDTQYF; DNA: TGTGCCAGCACCGAAGGGCCAGGAGTAACAGATACGCAGTATTTT
J: TRBJ2-7; V: TRBV28; D: TRBD1; size: .; CDR3: CASTQRTGGDYEQYF; DNA: TGTGCCAGCACCCAAAGGACAGGGGGTGACTACGAGCAGTACTTC
J: TRBJ2-2; V: TRBV18; D: .; size: .; CDR3: CASSPRDSGTGELFF; DNA: TGTGCCAGCTCACCACGGGACAGCGGGACCGGGGAGCTGTTTTTT
J: TRBJ1-1; V: TRBV5-1; D: TRBD1; size: .; CDR3: CASSLPPGGNTEAFF; DNA: TGCGCCAGCAGCTTGCCCCCAGGGGGTAACACTGAAGCTTTCTTT
J: TRBJ2-7; V: TRBV5-1; D: .; size: .; CDR3: CASSLENPAQYEQYF; DNA: TGCGCCAGCAGCTTGGAGAACCCCGCCCAATACGAGCAGTACTTC